Listed here is a single T cell receptor (beta chain). This entry is derived from a study of blood T cell repertoires in COVID-19. In the study overall: Material from acute and convalescent COVID-19 was sourced from the United States, Italy and Spain. Nucleic acid was either cDNA or gDNA, and it came from T cells, B-cell-depleted T cells, or PBMCs.

V lost 0 bases to trimming and J lost 4 bases, with 13 bases between them. CDR1 and CDR2 (germline): SGHRS, YFSETQ. This CDR3 has 15 residues. Authors' analysis steps: The assay estimated nucleated cells by amplifying reference gene primers. Assay: immunoSEQ multiplex PCR; the TCRdb copy retains only in-frame clones and omits some. V and J calls and clone size are as listed in that table; D and trimming were resolved from the DNA. The sample consists of 110,000 to 150,000 clones, roughly 87% of them appearing once. This receptor was obtained from a man between 65 and 80 years old with acute or convalescent COVID-19. Sequenced: peripheral blood. The rearrangement joins TRBV5-1 to TRBJ1-1; no definite D call. The CDR3 nucleotides read TGCGCCAGCAGCTTGGTATCATTGAGTTCCACTGAAGCTTTCTTT. Its translation: CASSLVSLSSTEAFF. Using reference TRBV5-1 and TRBJ1-1 for the parts outside the CDR3, the full variable domain is KAGVTQTPRYLIKTRGQQVTLSCSPISGHRSVSWYQQTPGQGLQFLFEYFSETQRNKGNFPGRFSGRQFSNSRSEMNVSTLELGDSALYLCASSLVSLSSTEAFFGQGTRLTVV.